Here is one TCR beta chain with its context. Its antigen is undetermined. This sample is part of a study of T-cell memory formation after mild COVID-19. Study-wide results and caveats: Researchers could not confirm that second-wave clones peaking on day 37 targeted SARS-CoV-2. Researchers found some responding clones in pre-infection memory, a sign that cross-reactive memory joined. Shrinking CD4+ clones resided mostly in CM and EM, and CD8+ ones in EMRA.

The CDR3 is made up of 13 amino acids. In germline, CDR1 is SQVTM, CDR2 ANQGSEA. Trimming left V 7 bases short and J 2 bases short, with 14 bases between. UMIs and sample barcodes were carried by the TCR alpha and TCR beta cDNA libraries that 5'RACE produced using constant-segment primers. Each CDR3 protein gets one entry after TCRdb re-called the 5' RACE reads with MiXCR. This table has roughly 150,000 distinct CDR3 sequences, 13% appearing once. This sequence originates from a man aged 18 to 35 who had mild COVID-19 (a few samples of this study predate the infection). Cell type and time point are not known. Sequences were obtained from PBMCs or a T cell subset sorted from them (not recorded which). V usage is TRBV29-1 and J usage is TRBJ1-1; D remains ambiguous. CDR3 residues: CSGPSHENTEAFF. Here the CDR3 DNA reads TGCAGCGGCCCGTCGCATGAAAACACTGAAGCTTTCTTT.